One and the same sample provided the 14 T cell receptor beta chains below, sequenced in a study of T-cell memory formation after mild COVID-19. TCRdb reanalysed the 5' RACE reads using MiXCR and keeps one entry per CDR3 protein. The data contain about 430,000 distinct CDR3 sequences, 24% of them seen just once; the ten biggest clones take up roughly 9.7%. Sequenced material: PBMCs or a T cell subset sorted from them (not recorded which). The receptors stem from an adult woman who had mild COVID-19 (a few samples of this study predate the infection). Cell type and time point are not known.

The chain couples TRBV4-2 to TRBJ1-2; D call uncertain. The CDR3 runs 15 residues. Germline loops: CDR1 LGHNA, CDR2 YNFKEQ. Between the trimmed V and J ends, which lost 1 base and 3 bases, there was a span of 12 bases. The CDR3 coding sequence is TGTGCCAGCAGCCAAGGGCAGGACGCGGACTATGGCTACACCTTC. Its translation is CASSQGQDADYGYTF.

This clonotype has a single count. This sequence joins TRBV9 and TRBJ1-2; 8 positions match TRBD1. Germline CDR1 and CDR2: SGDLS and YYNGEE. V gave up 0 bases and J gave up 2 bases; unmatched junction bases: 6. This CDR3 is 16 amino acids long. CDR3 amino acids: CASSVADRGGNYGYTF. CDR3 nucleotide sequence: TGTGCCAGCAGCGTAGCAGACAGGGGAGGCAACTATGGCTACACCTTC.

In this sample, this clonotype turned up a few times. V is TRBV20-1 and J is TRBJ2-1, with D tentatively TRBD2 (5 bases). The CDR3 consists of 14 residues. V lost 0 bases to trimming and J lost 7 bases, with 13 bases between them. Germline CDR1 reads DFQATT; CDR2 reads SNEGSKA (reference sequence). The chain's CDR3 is CSARDLRERNEQFF. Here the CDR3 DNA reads TGCAGTGCTAGAGATCTGAGGGAGCGAAATGAGCAGTTCTTC.

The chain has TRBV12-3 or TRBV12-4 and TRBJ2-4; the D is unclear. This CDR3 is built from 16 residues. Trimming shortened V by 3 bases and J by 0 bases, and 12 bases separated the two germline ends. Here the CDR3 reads CASSFEDRLAKNIQYF. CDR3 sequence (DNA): TGTGCCAGCAGTTTTGAGGACCGTTTAGCCAAAAACATTCAGTACTTC.

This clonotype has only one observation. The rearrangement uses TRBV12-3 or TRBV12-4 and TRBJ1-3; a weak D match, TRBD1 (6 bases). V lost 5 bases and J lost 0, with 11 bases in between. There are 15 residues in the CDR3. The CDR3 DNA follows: TGTGCCAGCAGTAAGACAGGTCTCTCTGGAAACACCATATATTTT. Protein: CASSKTGLSGNTIYF.

CDR3 in amino acids: CASSLEAHPSYNEQFF. CDR3 bases: TGTGCCAGCAGCTTAGAGGCCCATCCCTCCTACAATGAGCAGTTCTTC. This rearrangement joins TRBV11-2 to TRBJ2-1; D ambiguous. Germline CDR1 reads SGHAT; CDR2 reads FQNNGV. This CDR3 contains 16 residues. Trimming left V 0 bases short and J 0 bases short, with 9 bases between.

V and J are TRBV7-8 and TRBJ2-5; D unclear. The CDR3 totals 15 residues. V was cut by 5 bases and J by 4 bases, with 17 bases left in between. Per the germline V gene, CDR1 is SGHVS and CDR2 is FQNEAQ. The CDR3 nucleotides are TGTGCCAGCAGCACCAAGGTGGGGATTGGAGAGACCCAGTACTTC. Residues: CASSTKVGIGETQYF.

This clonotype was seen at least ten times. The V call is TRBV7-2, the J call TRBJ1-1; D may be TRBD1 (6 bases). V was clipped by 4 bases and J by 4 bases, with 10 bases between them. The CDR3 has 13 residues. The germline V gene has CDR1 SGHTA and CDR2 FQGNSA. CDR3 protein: CASSSRGGTEAFF. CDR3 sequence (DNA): TGTGCCAGCAGCTCGAGGGGGGGCACTGAAGCTTTCTTT.

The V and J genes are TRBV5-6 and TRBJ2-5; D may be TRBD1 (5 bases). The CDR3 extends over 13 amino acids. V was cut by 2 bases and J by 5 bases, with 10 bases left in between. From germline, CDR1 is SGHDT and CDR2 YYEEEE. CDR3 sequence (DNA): TGTGCCAGCAGCTTTACAGGTGTGGAGACCCAGTACTTC. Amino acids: CASSFTGVETQYF.

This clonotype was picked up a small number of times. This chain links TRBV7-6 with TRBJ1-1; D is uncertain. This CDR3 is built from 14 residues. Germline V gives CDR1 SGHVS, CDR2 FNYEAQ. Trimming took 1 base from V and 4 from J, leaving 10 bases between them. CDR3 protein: CASSLEAQATEAFF. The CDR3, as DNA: TGTGCCAGCAGCTTAGAGGCCCAGGCCACTGAAGCTTTCTTT.

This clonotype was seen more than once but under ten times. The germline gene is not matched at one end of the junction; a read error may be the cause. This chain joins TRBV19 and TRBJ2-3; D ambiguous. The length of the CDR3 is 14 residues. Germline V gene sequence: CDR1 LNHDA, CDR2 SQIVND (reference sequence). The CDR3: CASSPRPTTDTQYF. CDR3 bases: TGTGCCAGTAGTCCGAGGCCCACCACAGATACTCAGTATTTT.

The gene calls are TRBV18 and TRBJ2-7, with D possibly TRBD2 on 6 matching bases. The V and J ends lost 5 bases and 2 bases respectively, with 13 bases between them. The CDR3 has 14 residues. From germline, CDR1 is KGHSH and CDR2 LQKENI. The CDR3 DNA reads TGTGCCAGCTCATCAGGCTGGGGGGCCTACGAGCAGTACTTC. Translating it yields CASSSGWGAYEQYF.

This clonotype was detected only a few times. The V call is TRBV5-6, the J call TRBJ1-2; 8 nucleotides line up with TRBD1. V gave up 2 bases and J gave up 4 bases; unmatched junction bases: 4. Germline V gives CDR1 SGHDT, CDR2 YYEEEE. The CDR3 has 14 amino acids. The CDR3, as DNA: TGTGCCAGCAGCTTACGGACAGGGCTCTATGGCTACACCTTC. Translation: CASSLRTGLYGYTF. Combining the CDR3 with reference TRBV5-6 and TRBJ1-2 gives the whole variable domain DAGVTQSPTHLIKTRGQQVTLRCSPKSGHDTVSWYQQALGQGPQFIFQYYEEEERQRGNFPDRFSGHQFPNYSSELNVNALLLGDSALYLCASSLRTGLYGYTFGSGTRLTVV.

CDR3 in amino acids: CASSPGQGLPNGYTF. CDR3 DNA sequence: TGTGCCAGCAGTCCGGGACAGGGACTACCTAATGGCTACACCTTC. The chain has TRBV12-3 or TRBV12-4 and TRBJ1-2; 9 positions agree with TRBD1. Trimming removed 5 bases from V and 6 bases from J; junction bases left unmatched: 10. The CDR3 extends over 15 amino acids.